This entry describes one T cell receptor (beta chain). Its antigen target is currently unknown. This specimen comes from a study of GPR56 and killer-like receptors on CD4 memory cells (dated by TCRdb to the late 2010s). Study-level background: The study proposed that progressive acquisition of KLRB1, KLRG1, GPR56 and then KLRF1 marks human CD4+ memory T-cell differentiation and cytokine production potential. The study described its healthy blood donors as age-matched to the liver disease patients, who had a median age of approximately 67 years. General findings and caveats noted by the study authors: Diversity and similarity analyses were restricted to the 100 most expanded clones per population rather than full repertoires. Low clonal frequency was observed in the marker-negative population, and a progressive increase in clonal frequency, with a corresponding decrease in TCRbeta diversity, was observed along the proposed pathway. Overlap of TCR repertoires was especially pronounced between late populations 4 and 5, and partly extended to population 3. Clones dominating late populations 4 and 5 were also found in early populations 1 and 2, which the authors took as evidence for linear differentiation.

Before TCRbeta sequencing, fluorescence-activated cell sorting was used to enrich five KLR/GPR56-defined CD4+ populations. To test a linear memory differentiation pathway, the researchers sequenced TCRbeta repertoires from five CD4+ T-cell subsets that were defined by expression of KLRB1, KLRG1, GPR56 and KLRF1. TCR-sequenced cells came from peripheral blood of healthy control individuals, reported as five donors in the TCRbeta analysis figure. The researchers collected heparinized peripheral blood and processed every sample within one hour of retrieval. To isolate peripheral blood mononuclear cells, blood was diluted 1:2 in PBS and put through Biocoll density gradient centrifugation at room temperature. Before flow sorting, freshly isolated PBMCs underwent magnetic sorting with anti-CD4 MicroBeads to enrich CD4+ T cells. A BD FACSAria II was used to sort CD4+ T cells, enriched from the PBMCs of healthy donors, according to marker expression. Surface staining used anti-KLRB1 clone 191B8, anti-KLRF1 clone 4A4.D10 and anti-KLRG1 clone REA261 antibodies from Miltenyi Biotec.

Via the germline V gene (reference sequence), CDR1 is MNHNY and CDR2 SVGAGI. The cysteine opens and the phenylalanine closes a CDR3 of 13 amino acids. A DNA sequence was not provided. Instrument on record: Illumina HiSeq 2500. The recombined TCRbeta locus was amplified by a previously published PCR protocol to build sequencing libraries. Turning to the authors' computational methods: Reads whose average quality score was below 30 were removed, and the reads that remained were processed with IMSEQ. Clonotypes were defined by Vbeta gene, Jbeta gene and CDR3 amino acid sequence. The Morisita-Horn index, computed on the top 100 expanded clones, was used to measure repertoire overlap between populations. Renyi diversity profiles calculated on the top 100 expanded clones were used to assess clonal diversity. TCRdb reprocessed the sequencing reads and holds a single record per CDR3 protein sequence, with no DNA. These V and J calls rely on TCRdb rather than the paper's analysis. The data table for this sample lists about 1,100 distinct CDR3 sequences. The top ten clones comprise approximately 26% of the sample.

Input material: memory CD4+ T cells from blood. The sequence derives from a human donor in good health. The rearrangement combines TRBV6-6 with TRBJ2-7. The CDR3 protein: CATVTGGSYEQYF.